The 23 T cell receptor beta chains below come from one sample, sequenced in a study of shared clonotypes between healthy human individuals (dated by TCRdb to 2019 to 2021). CD8 naive samples were CD45RO-negative cells positively selected for CCR7, giving a CD45RA+CCR7+ population that excluded TemRA cells. The protocol used for the library was the immunoSEQ multiplex PCR assay. TCRdb provides this immuneACCESS table in a form limited to in-frame rearrangements. Some clones are lacking; in checked studies, under half of them reflect an unresolved V gene, and why the rest are absent is not known. This sample comprises hundreds of thousands of clones, about 96% of them detected only once. The ten top clones hold 0.11% of the sample. Specimen: naive CD8+ T cells sorted from blood. Read against the paper, the sample's cell subset or site label means: CD45RA+CCR7+. The receptors stem from a woman in her twenties or thirties in good health.

The chain carries TRBV4-2 and TRBJ2-5; TRBD2 is a possible D gene (5 bases). The DNA end is a closer match to TRBJ2-7, so the J assignment may be wrong. The CDR3 spans 14 residues. CDR1 and CDR2 (germline): LGHNA, YNFKEQ. The CDR3 spells CASSQDVASYEQYF. The CDR3 DNA follows: TGTGCCAGCAGCCAAGATGTAGCGTCCTACGAGCAGTACTTC.

Note on this clone: Other nucleotide sequences in the sample specify the same CDR3. The V gene is TRBV4-1, the J gene TRBJ2-7; D is unresolved. The CDR3 extends over 13 amino acids. V dropped 0 bases and J dropped 4 bases, with 7 bases sitting between them. The germline V gene encodes CDR1 MGHRA and CDR2 YSYEKL. The chain's CDR3 is CASSQDFSYEQYF. Written as DNA, the CDR3 is TGCGCCAGCAGCCAAGATTTCAGTTACGAGCAGTACTTC.

The chain employs TRBV4-2 and TRBJ1-3; 9 bases fit TRBD1. This CDR3 is built from 18 residues. The germline V gene encodes CDR1 LGHNA and CDR2 YNFKEQ. With V trimmed by 1 base and J by 3 bases, 10 bases remained unmatched. The CDR3 DNA is TGTGCCAGCAGCCAAGGACGGGACAGGGATTACTTTGGAAACACCATATATTTT. It translates to CASSQGRDRDYFGNTIYF.

V and J are TRBV27 and TRBJ2-1, with D perhaps TRBD2 (6 bases). The ends were cut back, 5 bases at V and 6 bases at J, with 17 bases in the middle. Germline V gene sequence: CDR1 MNHEY, CDR2 SMNVEV (reference sequence). This CDR3 spans 15 amino acids. CDR3 nucleotides: TGTGCCAGCAGTATCGGGACTTGGACCCCCAATGAGCAGTTCTTC. Translated: CASSIGTWTPNEQFF.

The rearrangement links TRBV4-2 to TRBJ2-7, with TRBD1 matching over 12 bases. Per germline, CDR1 LGHNA and CDR2 YNFKEQ. The trim removed 0 bases at V and 0 bases at J, leaving 6 bases unmatched. The CDR3 sequence is 18 residues long. The CDR3 is CASSQDGTGGLSSYEQYF. For the CDR3, the DNA is TGTGCCAGCAGCCAAGATGGGACAGGGGGCCTAAGCTCCTACGAGCAGTACTTC.

Of note for this clone: The junction differs from germline at one of its ends, possibly a read error. This chain connects TRBV2 to TRBJ2-7; the match to TRBD2 covers 8 bases. The CDR3 totals 13 residues. Germline lookup yields CDR1 SNHLY and CDR2 FYNNEI. CDR3 coding DNA: TGCGTTCAAAGGGGACTAGTGTCCTACGAGCAGTACTTC. Protein: CVQRGLVSYEQYF.

V gene TRBV2 combines with J gene TRBJ2-5, with 7 bases aligning to TRBD2. V shed 10 bases and J 5 bases; nucleotides not matched to a gene: 19. CDR3 length: 16 amino acids. The germline gives CDR1 SNHLY, CDR2 FYNNEI. The CDR3 region has the DNA TGTGCCACGTACTCACCGGGGACTATGCGTACGGAGACCCAGTACTTC. It encodes CATYSPGTMRTETQYF.

The V and J genes are TRBV15 and TRBJ1-2, with D perhaps TRBD1 (5 bases). Trimming took 3 bases from V and 4 from J, leaving 15 bases between them. Germline CDR1 and CDR2: LNHNV and YYDKDF (reference sequence). The CDR3 length is 15 residues. CDR3 nucleotide sequence: TGTGCCACCAGCAGCGGCCGGGGGGTATCCTATGGCTACACCTTC. Protein: CATSSGRGVSYGYTF.

The gene calls are TRBV4-1 and TRBJ2-3, with 11 bases lining up with TRBD2. The V and J ends lost 4 bases and 4 bases, in that order; junction bases with no gene match: 7. CDR3 length: 16 amino acids. CDR1 MGHRA and CDR2 YSYEKL come from the germline V gene. CDR3 coding DNA: TGCGCCAGCAGCCTGGAGACTAGCGGGACATCAGATACGCAGTATTTT. It specifies CASSLETSGTSDTQYF.

The chain carries TRBV27 and TRBJ2-5; 8 bases fit TRBD2. This CDR3 has 15 residues. V lost 5 bases to trimming and J lost 3 bases; unmatched junction nucleotides: 8. Germline V gives CDR1 MNHEY, CDR2 SMNVEV (reference sequence). The CDR3 spells CASSLQREFKETQYF. CDR3 nucleotides: TGTGCCAGCAGTCTCCAGCGGGAGTTTAAAGAGACCCAGTACTTC.

The table lists this clone with a count of one. This chain links TRBV6-5 with TRBJ2-3; unclear D gene. CDR3 length: 15 amino acids. Germline V gene sequence: CDR1 MNHEY, CDR2 SVGAGI. V gave up 5 bases and J gave up 4 bases, with 16 bases separating them. The CDR3 region has the DNA TGTGCCAGCAGTCCGTCAGGTCAGCAACCAGATACGCAGTATTTT. It translates to CASSPSGQQPDTQYF.

In the case of this clone: A read error may be the cause here, since a much bigger clone is one base away. This chain connects TRBV7-8 to TRBJ2-7; D is ambiguous. Trimming removed 5 bases at V and 5 bases at J, with 7 bases between. The CDR3 loop spans 11 amino acids. Germline V lookup: CDR1 SGHVS, CDR2 FQNEAQ. In DNA form, the CDR3 reads TGTGCCAGCAGCACCGACCACGAGCAGTACTTC. Encoded protein: CASSTDHEQYF. The entire variable domain, with the rest obtained from reference TRBV7-8 and TRBJ2-7, is as follows: GAGVSQSPRYKVAKRGQDVALRCDPISGHVSLFWYQQALGQGPEFLTYFQNEAQLDKSGLPSDRFFAERPEGSVSTLKIQRTQQEDSAVYLCASSTDHEQYFGPGTRLTVT.

The genes are TRBV5-4 and TRBJ2-7, with 8 bases matching TRBD2. This CDR3 is 14 amino acids long. CDR1 is SGHNT, CDR2 YYREEE, per germline (reference sequence). The V and J ends lost 2 bases and 5 bases, in that order; junction bases with no gene match: 6. CDR3 DNA sequence: TGTGCCAGCAGCTTCAGCGGGAGCACCCACGAGCAGTACTTC. Its protein is CASSFSGSTHEQYF.

This clone was counted once. The V and J genes are TRBV14 and TRBJ2-3; D gene unclear. Germline V lookup: CDR1 SGHDN, CDR2 FVKESK. V dropped 0 bases and J dropped 2 bases, with 12 bases sitting between them. The CDR3 length is 16 residues. Here the CDR3 DNA reads TGTGCCAGCAGCCAAGATGAGGCCTTCAACACAGATACGCAGTATTTT. This codes for CASSQDEAFNTDTQYF.

As regards this clone: Distinct nucleotide sequences in the sample also encode this CDR3. The chain couples TRBV27 to TRBJ2-7; D unclear. The CDR3 sequence is 12 residues long. V lost 5 bases and J lost 4, with 9 bases in between. Looked up from germline, CDR1 is MNHEY and CDR2 is SMNVEV (reference sequence). CDR3 loop: CASSLTGYEQYF. Written as DNA, the CDR3 is TGTGCCAGCAGTCTCACCGGGTACGAGCAGTACTTC.

V and J are TRBV4-1 and TRBJ1-5, with 10 nucleotides matching TRBD1. J was trimmed by 2 bases and V by 3 bases; bases with no gene match: 4. The CDR3 contains 16 residues. Per the germline V gene, CDR1 is MGHRA and CDR2 is YSYEKL. The CDR3 protein is CASSQGQGLGNQPQHF. For the CDR3, the DNA is TGCGCCAGCAGCCAGGGACAGGGGCTCGGCAATCAGCCCCAGCATTTT.

Comments on this clone: The sample carries other DNA sequences with the same CDR3. The chain carries TRBV27 and TRBJ2-7, with 10 bases identical to TRBD2. Losses at the gene ends were 8 bases for V and 2 bases for J; bases not matched to a gene: 3. Germline assignment: CDR1 MNHEY and CDR2 SMNVEV (reference sequence). There are 13 residues in the CDR3. This chain's CDR3 is CASRTSGTYEQYF. The CDR3 bases are TGTGCCAGCCGGACTAGCGGAACCTACGAGCAGTACTTC.

The chain uses TRBV6-6 and TRBJ1-5, with 8 bases aligning to TRBD1. CDR3 size: 15 residues. The germline V gene encodes CDR1 MNHNY and CDR2 SVGAGI (reference sequence). The V gene end was trimmed by 2 bases and the J gene end by 8 bases; junction bases not matched to a gene: 8. This CDR3 is CASSYARGQGEPQHF. The CDR3 coding sequence is TGTGCCAGCAGTTACGCCAGGGGGCAGGGTGAGCCCCAGCATTTT.

A remark on this clone: The same CDR3 arises from other DNA sequences in this sample as well. The gene calls are TRBV9 and TRBJ2-7; D tentatively fits TRBD1 or TRBD2 (6 bases each). V dropped 0 bases and J dropped 3 bases, with 10 bases sitting between them. Germline values: CDR1 SGDLS, CDR2 YYNGEE. The CDR3 consists of 14 residues. Written as DNA, the CDR3 is TGTGCCAGCAGCGTAGCGGGGGCGGGCTACGAGCAGTACTTC. As protein: CASSVAGAGYEQYF.

The genes are TRBV7-6 and TRBJ1-3, with D maybe TRBD1 (6 bases). The CDR3 has 15 amino acids. Per the germline V gene, CDR1 is SGHVS and CDR2 is FNYEAQ. V was clipped by 5 bases and J by 0 bases, with 11 bases between them. CDR3 protein: CASSPDRSSGNTIYF. DNA for the CDR3: TGTGCCAGCAGCCCGGACAGAAGCTCTGGAAACACCATATATTTT.

In this sample, this clone turned up once. The chain's CDR3 is CASSIGAKRTNEKLFF. The CDR3 nucleotides read TGTGCCAGTAGTATAGGGGCGAAACGAACTAATGAAAAACTGTTTTTT. The V gene is TRBV19, the J gene TRBJ1-4; D is uncertain. This CDR3 is built from 16 residues. The V gene lost 1 base and the J gene lost 1 base, with 10 bases spanning the gap. In germline, CDR1 is LNHDA, CDR2 SQIVND (reference sequence).

A note on this clone: Here the CDR3 omits its conserved ending phenylalanine or tryptophan, so a read error is the likely source. The chain carries TRBV10-3 and TRBJ2-7, with D perhaps TRBD1 (6 bases). In germline, CDR1 is ENHRY, CDR2 SYGVKD. Trimming shortened V by 8 bases and J by 7 bases, and 15 bases separated the two germline ends. The CDR3 has 12 residues. This chain's CDR3 is CAISIEGGEQYL. The CDR3 region has the DNA TGTGCCATCTCAATAGAAGGGGGTGAGCAGTACCTC.

The sample holds one count of this clone. This chain links TRBV4-1 with TRBJ2-7, with a possible D match to TRBD1 (6 bases). The CDR3 is 13 amino acids. The ends were cut back, 2 bases at V and 3 bases at J, with 8 bases in the middle. From germline, CDR1 is MGHRA and CDR2 YSYEKL. The CDR3 DNA reads TGCGCCAGCAGCCAACAGGACAGCTACGAGCAGTACTTC. This sequence encodes CASSQQDSYEQYF.